Described below is a single T cell receptor (beta chain) sequence and its context. Its antigen is not identified. This sample is drawn from a study of T cell responses to AZD1222 COVID-19 vaccine. General study points: Donors were chiefly white British, with a greater number of females, and clonal diversity was perhaps underestimated. As reported, nearly half of all spike-specific TCRs target variant regions that are unmutated.

Trimming removed 8 bases from V and 7 bases from J; junction bases left unmatched: 9. This CDR3 is built from 13 residues. Germline V CDR1 and CDR2: MGHDK, SYGVNS. Sequencing was performed with immunoSEQ multiplex PCR; in TCRdb, only in-frame clones are kept and a portion is missing. The sample records 150,000 or so clones, 90% to 95% being singletons. The TCR originated in an adult in good health. The chain couples TRBV25-1 to TRBJ2-3, with 7 bases lining up with TRBD2. The input for sequencing was peripheral blood, taken on day 0 of AZD1222 vaccination. This CDR3 is CASSRENGNTQYF. The CDR3 region has the DNA TGTGCCAGCTCGCGGGAGAATGGAAATACGCAGTATTTT.